Each of the 15 T cell receptor beta chains below was sequenced from the same sample in a study of blood T cells in healthy people across ages. Together with a sample-barcoded 5' primer, a J-beta primer mix was included in a second PCR lasting about 6 to 11 cycles. A single record per CDR3 protein comes from TCRdb applying MiXCR to the 5' RACE reads. Of some 900,000 distinct CDR3 sequences listed, roughly 43% are singletons. Sequencing was carried out using blood. The origin of the receptors is a man aged 25 to 40 in good health.

This clonotype was counted a few times. J is TRBJ2-7 and V is TRBV20-1, with unresolved D. Per germline, CDR1 DFQATT and CDR2 SNEGSKA (reference sequence). The V and J ends lost 0 bases and 0 bases respectively, with 9 bases between them. This CDR3 comprises 14 residues. In DNA form, the CDR3 reads TGCAGTGCTAGAGACCGCCACCGCTCCTACGAGCAGTACTTC. It is translated as CSARDRHRSYEQYF.

This clonotype has a handful of counts. For the CDR3, the DNA is TGTGCCAGCAGGGGGGCCCAGCGGGGGGAGCAGTTCTTC. Protein: CASRGAQRGEQFF. This chain joins TRBV6-2 or TRBV6-3 and TRBJ2-1; 8 positions agree with TRBD2. This CDR3 is built from 13 residues. Germline values: CDR1 MNHEY, CDR2 SVGEGT. Trimming at V came to 6 bases and at J to 10 bases, leaving 8 bases not matched to a gene.

This clonotype was counted a few times. This chain uses TRBV27 with TRBJ2-7; maybe TRBD1 (5 bases). The germline V gene has CDR1 MNHEY and CDR2 SMNVEV (reference sequence). The CDR3 extends over 13 amino acids. V was pared by 8 bases and J by 4 bases, with 15 bases between. CDR3 sequence reads: CASPLGAEYEQYF. CDR3 coding DNA: TGTGCCAGCCCCCTAGGGGCCGAGTACGAGCAGTACTTC.

Regarding this clonotype: This could be a read error, since a much larger clone is one nucleotide away. The chain uses TRBV11-2 and TRBJ2-3; D is possibly TRBD2 (5 bases). CDR1 is SGHAT, CDR2 FQNNGV, per germline. This CDR3 has 12 amino acids. CDR3 sequence: CASSSSTDTRYF. The CDR3 DNA is TGTGCCAGCAGCTCTAGCACAGATACGCGGTATTTT.

The V call is TRBV9, the J call TRBJ2-2; 9 bases are a match to TRBD2. With 4 bases clipped from V and 3 bases from J, the junction kept 7 bases outside the gene matches. CDR1 and CDR2 from the germline V gene are SGDLS and YYNGEE. The CDR3 has 16 residues. CDR3 in DNA: TGTGCCAGCAGCCCCGGACTAGCGAGATACACCGGGGAGCTGTTTTTT. This translates into CASSPGLARYTGELFF.

In its sample, this clonotype was seen a few times. This chain joins TRBV5-1 and TRBJ2-1, with D uncertain. Trimming took 3 bases from V and 9 from J, leaving 10 bases between them. This CDR3 contains 12 residues. CDR1 is SGHRS, CDR2 YFSETQ, per germline. CDR3 nucleotide sequence: TGCGCCAGCAGCTCCAGCTGGATTGAGCAGTTCTTC. It translates to CASSSSWIEQFF.

This CDR3 is CASSVAVTGALDTEAFF. The CDR3 bases are TGTGCCAGCAGCGTAGCGGTGACAGGGGCCTTAGATACTGAAGCTTTCTTT. The chain links TRBV9 to TRBJ1-1; 8 bases are shared with TRBD1. This CDR3 contains 17 residues. The V and J ends lost 0 bases and 5 bases, in that order; junction bases with no gene match: 12. CDR1 SGDLS and CDR2 YYNGEE come from the germline V gene.

CDR3 region: CSVETGHHQYF. CDR3 coding DNA: TGCAGCGTAGAGACAGGGCACCACCAGTACTTC. V gene TRBV29-1 combines with J gene TRBJ2-4; 7 nucleotides match TRBD1. CDR3 length: 11 amino acids. With V trimmed by 6 bases and J by 13 bases, 9 bases remained unmatched. Per germline, CDR1 SQVTM and CDR2 ANQGSEA.

The table lists this clonotype with a count of one. Here the CDR3 DNA reads TGTGCCAGCAGTCGAGAAAGGGGACCGCACCAAGAGACCCAGTACTTC. Translation gives CASSRERGPHQETQYF. The V and J genes are TRBV27 and TRBJ2-5, with D possibly being TRBD1 or TRBD2 (5 bases each). V was clipped by 5 bases and J by 0 bases, with 16 bases between them. The CDR3 runs 16 residues. Germline-derived CDR1 and CDR2 are MNHEY and SMNVEV (reference sequence).

The chain recombines TRBV5-1 with TRBJ2-7; 7 bases are a match to TRBD2. The CDR3 loop spans 17 amino acids. V was pared by 4 bases and J by 7 bases, with 20 bases of the junction left unmatched. CDR1 SGHRS and CDR2 YFSETQ come from the germline V gene. The DNA of the CDR3 is TGCGCCAGCAGCCGCGGTTATCGGGGAGGGAACCACAATGAGCAGTACTTC. The encoded protein is CASSRGYRGGNHNEQYF.

V gene TRBV20-1 combines with J gene TRBJ1-1, with TRBD1 identical over 8 bases. There are 14 residues in the CDR3. J was trimmed by 1 base and V by 6 bases; bases with no gene match: 7. Germline CDR1 and CDR2: DFQATT and SNEGSKA (reference sequence). The CDR3 bases are TGCAGTGCCAGAAGAGGACAGGGGAACACTGAAGCTTTCTTT. Amino acid sequence: CSARRGQGNTEAFF.

The J gene is TRBJ2-5, the V gene TRBV4-2; maybe TRBD1 (5 bases). Looked up from germline, CDR1 is LGHNA and CDR2 is YNFKEQ. The ends were cut back, 5 bases at V and 2 bases at J, with 9 bases in the middle. The CDR3 covers 13 residues. The CDR3 DNA follows: TGTGCCAGCAGCGGGGCTCAACAAGAGACCCAGTACTTC. The encoded protein is CASSGAQQETQYF.

The chain uses TRBV5-1 and TRBJ2-1; perhaps TRBD2 as D (5 bases). Germline lookup yields CDR1 SGHRS and CDR2 YFSETQ. Trimming removed 0 bases at V and 3 bases at J, with 13 bases between. The CDR3 spans 16 residues. This CDR3 reads CASSLDPGLSYNEQFF. CDR3 sequence (DNA): TGCGCCAGCAGCTTGGATCCGGGGTTAAGCTACAATGAGCAGTTCTTC.

Only a few counts were recorded for this clonotype. The gene calls are TRBV4-1 and TRBJ2-1; perhaps TRBD1 as D (5 bases). The CDR3 totals 14 residues. The V end was cut by 0 bases, the J end by 10 bases, with 13 bases between. Germline V lookup: CDR1 MGHRA, CDR2 YSYEKL. In nucleotides, the CDR3 is TGCGCCAGCAGCCAAGAAACCCAGGGCCGGGAGCAGTTCTTC. This encodes CASSQETQGREQFF.

V gene TRBV25-1 combines with J gene TRBJ1-2; 9 bases fit TRBD1. J gave up 5 bases and V 6 bases, and 7 bases lay outside the gene matches. Germline-derived CDR1 and CDR2 are MGHDK and SYGVNS. The CDR3 extends over 14 amino acids. The CDR3 sequence is CASRETGGRYGYTF. The CDR3 DNA sequence: TGTGCCAGCAGGGAAACAGGGGGCCGGTATGGCTACACCTTC.